This passage covers 23 T cell receptor beta chains from one sample sequenced in a study of OX40 agonist ivuxolimab in advanced cancers. Assay: immunoSEQ multiplex PCR; the TCRdb copy retains only in-frame clones and omits some. The data hold under 45,000 clones, with approximately 75% observed a single time. This material consisted of CD4+ or CD8+ T cells sorted from blood, taken in a trial of the OX40 agonist ivuxolimab. Source of these receptors: an adult with an advanced solid tumor such as melanoma, head and neck, liver or kidney cancer.

The chain uses TRBV18 and TRBJ1-1, with D unclear. CDR3 length: 15 residues. Looked up from germline, CDR1 is KGHSH and CDR2 is LQKENI. V lost 3 bases to trimming and J lost 1 base, with 12 bases between them. CDR3 protein: CASSPTTARNTEAFF. In DNA, the CDR3 is TGTGCCAGCTCACCGACTACGGCCCGGAACACTGAAGCTTTCTTT.

This clone is a singleton in its sample. The chain combines TRBV29-1 with TRBJ2-1; a possible D gene is TRBD2 (6 bases). The CDR3 runs to 14 residues. V lost 4 bases and J lost 3, with 13 bases in between. From germline, CDR1 is SQVTM and CDR2 ANQGSEA. Here the CDR3 reads CSVGGGVNYNEQFF. In DNA, the CDR3 is TGCAGCGTTGGGGGCGGGGTTAACTACAATGAGCAGTTCTTC.

The chain has TRBV19 and TRBJ2-1, with D unresolved. From germline, CDR1 is LNHDA and CDR2 SQIVND (reference sequence). This CDR3 is 12 amino acids long. V shed 10 bases and J shed 4 bases, with 11 bases lying between them. The DNA for the CDR3 is TGTGCCACGTTTAGTTGGTACAATGAGCAGTTCTTC. It translates to CATFSWYNEQFF.

The chain has TRBV18 and TRBJ1-1, with a possible D match to TRBD1 (5 bases). Germline V gene lookup returns CDR1 KGHSH and CDR2 LQKENI. V lost 2 bases and J 2 bases, leaving 15 bases between the germline ends. CDR3 size: 16 residues. CDR3 amino acids: CASSPFSGRTNTEAFF. The CDR3 DNA sequence: TGTGCCAGCTCACCATTCTCCGGACGGACAAACACTGAAGCTTTCTTT.

This clone has more than one count but fewer than ten. The chain couples TRBV19 to TRBJ1-1; D remains ambiguous. Trimming took 4 bases from V and 3 from J, leaving 21 bases between them. Germline values: CDR1 LNHDA, CDR2 SQIVND (reference sequence). The CDR3 spans 17 residues. DNA of the CDR3: TGTGCCAGTAGTACTTACTCCGGGAGCACCCCAGACACTGAAGCTTTCTTT. As protein: CASSTYSGSTPDTEAFF.

CDR3 bases: TGTGCCAGCCGGATCTTCTATGGCTACACCTTC. It codes for CASRIFYGYTF. J is TRBJ1-2 and V is TRBV2; D unclear. V was shortened by 8 bases and J by 4 bases, with 8 bases between the two germline ends. The CDR3 has 11 residues. Per the germline V gene, CDR1 is SNHLY and CDR2 is FYNNEI.

The rearrangement links TRBV6-6 to TRBJ1-3; D not certain. The length of the CDR3 is 12 residues. From germline, CDR1 is MNHNY and CDR2 SVGAGI (reference sequence). Trimming left V 11 bases short and J 2 bases short, with 10 bases between. The CDR3 DNA is TGTGCCTCCACGGCAGCTGGAAACACCATATATTTT. Encoded protein: CASTAAGNTIYF.

The chain joins TRBV6-1 to TRBJ2-3; no clear D. The CDR3 runs to 13 residues. CDR1 is MNHNS and CDR2 is SASEGT in the germline V gene. The V end lost 2 bases, the J end lost 2 bases, and 5 bases lay between the germline ends. The DNA of the CDR3 is TGTGCCAGCAGTGAAACGTTCACAGATACGCAGTATTTT. It encodes CASSETFTDTQYF.

The rearrangement links TRBV27 to TRBJ2-2, with 10 bases identical to TRBD2. The V segment lost 5 bases and the J segment 1 base; nucleotides outside the gene matches: 4. Germline CDR1 is MNHEY and CDR2 is SMNVEV (reference sequence). The CDR3 sequence is 16 residues long. CDR3 in DNA: TGTGCCAGCAGTCCCTGGACTAGCGGGAACACCGGGGAGCTGTTTTTT. Amino acids: CASSPWTSGNTGELFF.

The chain links TRBV2 to TRBJ2-3; possibly TRBD2 for D (5 bases). The germline V gene has CDR1 SNHLY and CDR2 FYNNEI. This CDR3 comprises 14 residues. V lost 8 bases, J lost 0 bases, and 12 bases lay in between. Here the CDR3 DNA reads TGTGCCAGCCGACTAACCTTAAGCACAGATACGCAGTATTTT. Encoded protein: CASRLTLSTDTQYF.

Only a few counts were recorded for this clone. The V call is TRBV2, the J call TRBJ2-3; 10 nucleotides agree with TRBD2. The CDR3 contains 14 residues. In germline, CDR1 is SNHLY, CDR2 FYNNEI. V shed 8 bases and J 2 bases; nucleotides not matched to a gene: 4. This CDR3 reads CASGTSGNTDTQYF. DNA for the CDR3: TGTGCCAGCGGTACTAGCGGGAACACAGATACGCAGTATTTT.

This sequence joins TRBV5-8 and TRBJ1-2; no definite D call. The CDR3 contains 12 residues. V lost 2 bases and J lost 6, with 8 bases in between. Germline-derived CDR1 and CDR2 are SGHTS and YDEGEE. The CDR3 region has the DNA TGTGCCAGCAGCTTAGGGAGGGATGGCTACACCTTC. Translation: CASSLGRDGYTF.

A single count supports this clone. The chain joins TRBV10-3 to TRBJ1-3; D is unclear. Germline assignment: CDR1 ENHRY and CDR2 SYGVKD. V gave up 5 bases and J gave up 2 bases, with 13 bases separating them. CDR3 length equals 15 residues. CDR3 protein: CAISPRTRTGNTIYF. The DNA for the CDR3 is TGTGCCATCAGTCCGAGGACGAGGACTGGAAACACCATATATTTT.

The chain couples TRBV19 to TRBJ2-3, with 7 bases matching TRBD2. CDR1 and CDR2 from the germline V gene are LNHDA and SQIVND (reference sequence). CDR3 length equals 15 residues. Germline trimming cut 6 bases from V and 3 bases from J; bases unmatched to any gene: 9. The CDR3 bases are TGTGCCAGTAGGGACCTTGGGGGGGTTACAGATACGCAGTATTTT. Encoded protein: CASRDLGGVTDTQYF.

The gene calls are TRBV19 and TRBJ1-5, with D possibly TRBD1 on 5 matching bases. The V gene's germline CDR1 is LNHDA and CDR2 SQIVND (reference sequence). There are 14 residues in the CDR3. Deletions cut 3 bases from V and 7 bases from J, with 13 bases between. CDR3 sequence (DNA): TGTGCCAGTAGTATGGTAGGGGATTGGCAGCCCCAGCATTTT. This sequence encodes CASSMVGDWQPQHF.

The chain employs TRBV27 and TRBJ2-5; no definite D call. The germline V and J ends were trimmed by 5 bases and 1 base, with 2 bases remaining between them. The germline V gene has CDR1 MNHEY and CDR2 SMNVEV (reference sequence). There are 11 residues in the CDR3. The CDR3 bases are TGTGCCAGCAGTCCCCAAGAGACCCAGTACTTC. Encoded protein: CASSPQETQYF.

The chain joins TRBV18 to TRBJ1-6, with a possible D match to TRBD1 (6 bases). V was trimmed by 3 bases and J by 7 bases, leaving 16 bases between them. Looked up from germline, CDR1 is KGHSH and CDR2 is LQKENI. The CDR3 has 16 residues. CDR3 protein: CASSPLTAGENSPLHF. DNA of the CDR3: TGTGCCAGCTCACCGCTAACGGCAGGGGAGAATTCACCCCTCCACTTT.

In nucleotides, the CDR3 is TGTGCCAGCAGCTTTCTGGGGGGGAGAGCCTTCACAGATACGCAGTATTTT. It specifies CASSFLGGRAFTDTQYF. V and J are TRBV27 and TRBJ2-3; TRBD2 aligns across 7 bases. The CDR3 sequence is 17 residues long. Trimming removed 6 bases from V and 2 bases from J; junction bases left unmatched: 14. The germline gives CDR1 MNHEY, CDR2 SMNVEV (reference sequence).

The J gene is TRBJ2-3, the V gene TRBV21-1; TRBD2 reflects the table's D call only, with no check against the DNA. TRBV21-1 is reported as a pseudogene. This CDR3 is built from 19 residues. The CDR3 DNA reads as TGTGCCAGCAGCAACACGAGGACTAGCGGGAGGGCCGATTTCGATACGCAGTATTTT. This encodes CASSNTRTSGRADFDTQYF.

This clone showed up just a few times. V usage is TRBV6-6 and J usage is TRBJ2-1; possibly TRBD2 for D (7 bases). The CDR3 spans 12 residues. Germline CDR1 MNHNY, CDR2 SVGAGI (reference sequence). V was clipped by 7 bases and J by 15 bases, with 19 bases between them. This CDR3 is CASTDPGGGMFF. The CDR3 nucleotides are TGTGCCAGCACCGATCCTGGGGGGGGCATGTTCTTC.

The rearrangement links TRBV7-3 to TRBJ2-1, with TRBD1 identical over 7 bases. This CDR3 has 13 residues. Germline V gene sequence: CDR1 SGHTA, CDR2 FQGTGA. Germline trimming cut 5 bases from V and 5 bases from J; bases unmatched to any gene: 3. CDR3 residues: CASSVGTDNEQFF. The CDR3 bases are TGTGCCAGCAGCGTGGGGACAGACAATGAGCAGTTCTTC.

The V gene is TRBV5-1, the J gene TRBJ2-1; 9 bases agree with TRBD1. With 4 bases clipped from V and 10 bases from J, the junction kept 6 bases outside the gene matches. Germline V lookup: CDR1 SGHRS, CDR2 YFSETQ. The CDR3 length is 13 residues. The CDR3 nucleotides read TGCGCCAGCAGCGCACAGGGGGCAGAGGAGCAGTTCTTC. Residues: CASSAQGAEEQFF.

The genes are TRBV7-2 and TRBJ1-2; D is uncertain. The CDR3 length is 13 residues. V was shortened by 0 bases and J by 0 bases, with 2 bases between the two germline ends. Germline lookup yields CDR1 SGHTA and CDR2 FQGNSA. The CDR3 spells CASSLAANYGYTF. The CDR3 DNA reads TGTGCCAGCAGCTTAGCAGCTAACTATGGCTACACCTTC.